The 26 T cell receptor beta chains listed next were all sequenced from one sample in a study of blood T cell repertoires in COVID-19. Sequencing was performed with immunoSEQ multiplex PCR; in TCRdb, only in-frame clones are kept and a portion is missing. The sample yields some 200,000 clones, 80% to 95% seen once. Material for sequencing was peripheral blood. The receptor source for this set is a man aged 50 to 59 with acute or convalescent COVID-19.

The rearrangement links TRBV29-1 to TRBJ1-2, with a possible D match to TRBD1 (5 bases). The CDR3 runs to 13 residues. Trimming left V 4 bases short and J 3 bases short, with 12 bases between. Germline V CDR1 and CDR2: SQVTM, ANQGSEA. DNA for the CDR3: TGCAGCGTTGGGTATGGAGGGGACTATGGCTACACCTTC. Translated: CSVGYGGDYGYTF.

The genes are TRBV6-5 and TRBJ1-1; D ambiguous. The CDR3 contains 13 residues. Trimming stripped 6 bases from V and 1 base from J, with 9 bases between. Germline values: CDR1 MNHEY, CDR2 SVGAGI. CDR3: CASRTHQNTEAFF. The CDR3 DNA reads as TGTGCCAGCAGGACACACCAGAACACTGAAGCTTTCTTT.

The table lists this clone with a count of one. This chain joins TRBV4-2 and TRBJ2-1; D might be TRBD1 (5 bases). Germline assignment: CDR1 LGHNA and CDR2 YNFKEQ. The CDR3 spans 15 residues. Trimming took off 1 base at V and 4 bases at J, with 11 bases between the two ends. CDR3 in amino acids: CASSQAPTAYNEQFF. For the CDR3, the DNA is TGTGCCAGCAGCCAAGCTCCGACAGCGTACAATGAGCAGTTCTTC.

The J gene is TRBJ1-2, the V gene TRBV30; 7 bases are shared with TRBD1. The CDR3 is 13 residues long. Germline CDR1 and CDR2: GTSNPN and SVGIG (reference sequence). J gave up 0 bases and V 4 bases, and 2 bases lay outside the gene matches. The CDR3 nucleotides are TGTGCCTGGAAAGGACAGGCTAACTATGGCTACACCTTC. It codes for CAWKGQANYGYTF.

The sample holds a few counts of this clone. CDR3 sequence: CATPRAYEQYF. The CDR3 DNA follows: TGCGCCACCCCGCGCGCCTACGAGCAGTACTTC. V and J are TRBV10-1 and TRBJ2-7, with D unclear. CDR1 is WNHNN and CDR2 is SYGVQD in the germline V gene (reference sequence). CDR3 length equals 11 residues. Trimming shortened V by 10 bases and J by 2 bases, and 9 bases separated the two germline ends.

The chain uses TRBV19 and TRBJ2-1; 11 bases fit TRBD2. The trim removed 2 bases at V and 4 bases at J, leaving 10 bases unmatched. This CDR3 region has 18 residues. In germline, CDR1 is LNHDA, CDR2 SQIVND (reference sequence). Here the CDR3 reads CASSITPLAGAPYNEQFF. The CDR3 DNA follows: TGTGCCAGTAGTATAACTCCACTAGCGGGAGCCCCTTACAATGAGCAGTTCTTC.

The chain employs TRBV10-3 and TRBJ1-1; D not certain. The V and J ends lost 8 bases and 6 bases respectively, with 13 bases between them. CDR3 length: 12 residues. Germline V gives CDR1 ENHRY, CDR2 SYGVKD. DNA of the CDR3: TGTGCCATCCGAGATTCGCTGGCTGAAGCTTTCTTT. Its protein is CAIRDSLAEAFF.

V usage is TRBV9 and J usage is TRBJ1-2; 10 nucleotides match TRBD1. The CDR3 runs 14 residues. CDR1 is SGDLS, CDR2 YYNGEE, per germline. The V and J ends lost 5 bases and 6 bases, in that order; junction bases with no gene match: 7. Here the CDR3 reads CASRRDRGLDGYTF. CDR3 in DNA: TGTGCCAGCAGGCGAGACAGGGGGCTGGATGGCTACACCTTC.

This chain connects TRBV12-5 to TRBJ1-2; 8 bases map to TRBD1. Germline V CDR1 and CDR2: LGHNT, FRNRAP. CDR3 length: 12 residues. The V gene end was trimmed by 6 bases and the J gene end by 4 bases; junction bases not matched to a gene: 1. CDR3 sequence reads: CASGGTGYGYTF. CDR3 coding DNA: TGTGCTAGTGGAGGGACAGGCTATGGCTACACCTTC.

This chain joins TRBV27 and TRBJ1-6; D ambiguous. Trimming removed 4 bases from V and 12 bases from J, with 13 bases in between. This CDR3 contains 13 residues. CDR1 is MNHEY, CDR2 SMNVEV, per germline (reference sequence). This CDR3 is CASSSGLGLPLHF. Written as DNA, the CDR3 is TGTGCCAGCAGTTCAGGTTTGGGCTTACCCCTCCACTTT.

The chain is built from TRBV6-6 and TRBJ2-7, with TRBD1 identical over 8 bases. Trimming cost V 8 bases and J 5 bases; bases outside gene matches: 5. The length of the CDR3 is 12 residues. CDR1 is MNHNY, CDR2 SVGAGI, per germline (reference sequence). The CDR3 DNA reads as TGTGCCAGCGGTCAGGGACAGGACGAGCAGTACGTC. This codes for CASGQGQDEQYV.

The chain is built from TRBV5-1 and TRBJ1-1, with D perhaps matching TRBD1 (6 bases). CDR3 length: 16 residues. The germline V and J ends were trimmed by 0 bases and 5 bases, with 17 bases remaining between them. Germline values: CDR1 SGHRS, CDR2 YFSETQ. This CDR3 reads CASSLGNRVWDTEAFF. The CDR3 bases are TGCGCCAGCAGCTTGGGAAACAGGGTATGGGATACTGAAGCTTTCTTT.

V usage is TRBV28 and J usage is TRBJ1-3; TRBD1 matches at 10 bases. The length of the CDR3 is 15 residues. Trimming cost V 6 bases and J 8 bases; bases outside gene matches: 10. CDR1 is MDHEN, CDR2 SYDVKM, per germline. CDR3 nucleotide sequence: TGTGCCAGCAGCCAGGGACAGGGGTATTCGTACACCATATATTTT. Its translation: CASSQGQGYSYTIYF.

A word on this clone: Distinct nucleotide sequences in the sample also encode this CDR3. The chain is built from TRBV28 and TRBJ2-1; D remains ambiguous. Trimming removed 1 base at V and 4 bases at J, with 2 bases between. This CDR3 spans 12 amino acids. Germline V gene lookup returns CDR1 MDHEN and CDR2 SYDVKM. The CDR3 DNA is TGTGCCAGCAGTTTATTATACAATGAGCAGTTCTTC. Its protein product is CASSLLYNEQFF.

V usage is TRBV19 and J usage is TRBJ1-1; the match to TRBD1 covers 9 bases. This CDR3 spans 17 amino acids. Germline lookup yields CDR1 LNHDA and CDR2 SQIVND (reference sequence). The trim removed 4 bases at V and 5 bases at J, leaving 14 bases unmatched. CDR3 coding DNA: TGTGCCAGTAGTAAAAGCCCGGGACAGGGTTTATGGACTGAAGCTTTCTTT. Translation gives CASSKSPGQGLWTEAFF.

CDR3 residues: CATSDGAGPDTQYF. The CDR3 nucleotides read TGTGCCACCAGTGATGGGGCAGGGCCAGATACGCAGTATTTT. V is TRBV24-1 and J is TRBJ2-3; a weak D match, TRBD1 (5 bases). This CDR3 has 14 amino acids. Between the trimmed V and J ends, which lost 3 bases and 4 bases, there was a span of 10 bases. Looked up from germline, CDR1 is KGHDR and CDR2 is SFDVKD.

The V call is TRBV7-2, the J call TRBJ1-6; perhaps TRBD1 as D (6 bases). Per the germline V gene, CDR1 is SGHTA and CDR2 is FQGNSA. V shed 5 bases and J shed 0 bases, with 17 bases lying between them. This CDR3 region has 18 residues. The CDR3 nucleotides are TGTGCCAGCAGCCAACGACAGGTCGCAAGCTCCTATAATTCACCCCTCCACTTT. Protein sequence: CASSQRQVASSYNSPLHF.

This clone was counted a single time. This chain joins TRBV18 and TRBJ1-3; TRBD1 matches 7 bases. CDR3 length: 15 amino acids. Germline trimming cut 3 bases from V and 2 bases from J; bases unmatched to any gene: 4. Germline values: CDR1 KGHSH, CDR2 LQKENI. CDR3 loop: CASSPRQGTGNTIYF. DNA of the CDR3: TGTGCCAGCTCACCCAGACAGGGAACTGGAAACACCATATATTTT.

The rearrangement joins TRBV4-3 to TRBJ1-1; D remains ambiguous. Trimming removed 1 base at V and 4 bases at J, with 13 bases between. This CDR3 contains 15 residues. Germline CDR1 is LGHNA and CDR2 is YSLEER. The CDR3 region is CASSQVVAVPTEAFF. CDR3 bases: TGCGCCAGCAGCCAAGTGGTCGCAGTACCCACTGAAGCTTTCTTT.

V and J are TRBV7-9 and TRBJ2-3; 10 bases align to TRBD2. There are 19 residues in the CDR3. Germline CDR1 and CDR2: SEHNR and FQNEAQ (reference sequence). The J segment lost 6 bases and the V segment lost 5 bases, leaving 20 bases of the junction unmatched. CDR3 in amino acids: CASSPSGAGGPIHRDTQYF. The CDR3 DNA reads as TGTGCCAGCAGCCCCAGTGGAGCGGGAGGGCCGATACACAGGGATACGCAGTATTTT.

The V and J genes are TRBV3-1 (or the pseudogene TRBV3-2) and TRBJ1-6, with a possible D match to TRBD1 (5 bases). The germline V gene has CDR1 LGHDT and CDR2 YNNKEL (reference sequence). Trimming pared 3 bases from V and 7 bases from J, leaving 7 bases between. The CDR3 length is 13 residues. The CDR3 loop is CASSHPGNSPLHF. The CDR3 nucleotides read TGTGCCAGCAGCCACCCAGGGAATTCACCCCTCCACTTT.

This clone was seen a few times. The CDR3: CASSSRYTSLAYNEQFF. DNA of the CDR3: TGTGCCAGTAGTTCCCGTTATACTAGTTTAGCCTACAATGAGCAGTTCTTC. V gene TRBV19 combines with J gene TRBJ2-1; D may be TRBD2 (5 bases). The CDR3 consists of 17 residues. V lost 5 bases to trimming and J lost 2 bases, with 19 bases between them. Germline CDR1 is LNHDA and CDR2 is SQIVND (reference sequence).

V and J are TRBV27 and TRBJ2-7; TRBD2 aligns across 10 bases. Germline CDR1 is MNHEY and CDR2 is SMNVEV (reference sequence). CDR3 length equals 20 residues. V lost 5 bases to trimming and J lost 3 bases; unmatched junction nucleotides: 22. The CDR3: CASSPYSGSGRAGNYYEQYF. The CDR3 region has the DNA TGTGCCAGCAGTCCGTACTCAGGAAGCGGGAGGGCCGGGAACTACTACGAGCAGTACTTC.

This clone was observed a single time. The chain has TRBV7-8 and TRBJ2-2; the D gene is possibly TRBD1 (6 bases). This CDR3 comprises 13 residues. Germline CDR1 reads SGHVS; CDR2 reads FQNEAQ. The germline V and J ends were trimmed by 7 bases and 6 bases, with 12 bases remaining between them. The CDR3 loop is CASISGVPGELFF. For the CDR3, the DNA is TGTGCCAGCATCTCAGGGGTTCCCGGGGAGCTGTTTTTT.

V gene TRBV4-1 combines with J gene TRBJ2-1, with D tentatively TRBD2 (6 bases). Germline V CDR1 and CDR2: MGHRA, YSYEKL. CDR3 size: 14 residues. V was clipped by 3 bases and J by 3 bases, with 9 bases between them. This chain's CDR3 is CASSQPSDYNEQFF. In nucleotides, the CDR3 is TGCGCCAGCAGCCAGCCTAGCGACTACAATGAGCAGTTCTTC.

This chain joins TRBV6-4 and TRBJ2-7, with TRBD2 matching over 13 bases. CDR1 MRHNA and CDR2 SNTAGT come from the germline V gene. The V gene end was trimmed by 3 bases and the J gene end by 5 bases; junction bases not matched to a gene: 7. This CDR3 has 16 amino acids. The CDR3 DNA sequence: TGTGCCAGCAGTGATTCACTAGCGGGAGGGCCCCACGAGCAGTACTTC. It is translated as CASSDSLAGGPHEQYF.